This TCR beta chain was documented in a study of Graves' ophthalmopathy and Graves' hyperthyroidism. Turning to the study itself: Investigators collected peripheral blood at initial diagnosis, before any treatment was given.

Hyperthyroidism counted as stable given no ophthalmopathy within 18 months of follow-up. The PBMCs originated from roughly 10 ml of fresh peripheral blood. RNA transcripts were the template, and TCR beta CDR3 regions were amplified from them. First-round RT-PCR used HTBI primers; second-round multiplex PCR followed. TCRdb reprocessed the multiplex PCR reads via MiXCR and lists one record per CDR3 protein. This table holds roughly 380,000 distinct CDR3 sequences, approximately 15% found once. Study results and limitations: The model's prediction of ophthalmopathy progression had approximately 67% sensitivity and approximately 77% specificity.

The V end was cut by 4 bases, the J end by 0 bases, with 9 bases between. In germline, CDR1 is PRHDT, CDR2 FYEKMQ (reference sequence). CDR3 length: 14 residues. This clonotype came up many times. Its antigen remains unidentified. The chain has TRBV13 and TRBJ1-2; unclear D gene. The receptor was isolated from a woman between 18 and 30 years old with stable Graves' hyperthyroidism. The sequencing input was peripheral blood. The CDR3 nucleotides are TGTGCCAGCAGCTCCTACCTCACTAACTATGGCTACACCTTC. This encodes CASSSYLTNYGYTF.